This TCR beta chain appears in the sequencing data of a study of identical twins. Study-wide points: Not following the same donors, the study drew its conclusions from cross-sectional statistical analysis.

The donors were all healthy and Caucasian. The germline CDR1 and CDR2 sequences are SEHNR and FQNEAQ (reference sequence). After removal of 1 base from V and 4 bases from J, the junction contained 14 bases not matched to a gene. There are 18 residues in the CDR3. For this clonotype: The antigen is unknown.

Addition of a universal primer site occurred through template switching, and cDNA carried unique molecular identifiers. TCRdb fed the 5' RACE reads into MiXCR, producing one record per CDR3 protein. Of around 370,000 distinct CDR3 sequences listed, about 10% were seen once; the top ten hold over 7%. The chain uses TRBV7-9 and TRBJ1-2; 8 bases align to TRBD1. Sequencing used naive T cells sorted from blood. This receptor was identified in a woman between 50 and 59 years old in good health. Written as DNA, the CDR3 is TGTGCCAGCAGCTTAGGGACAGGGTCCAAGGAGGACTTCTATGGCTACACCTTC. This gives the protein CASSLGTGSKEDFYGYTF.